The 3 T cell receptor beta chains listed next were all sequenced from one sample in a study of blood T cell repertoires in COVID-19. Clones were sequenced by immunoSEQ multiplex PCR, and TCRdb holds only the in-frame ones, with some missing. The table shows around 500,000 clones, with over 75% occurring only once. The source material was PBMCs or T cells enriched from blood (not recorded which). The receptors come from a woman aged 40 to 55 who had recovered from COVID-19.

This chain's CDR3 is CAWSLTRSSYNEQFF. CDR3 coding DNA: TGTGCCTGGAGTCTGACTAGAAGCTCCTACAATGAGCAGTTCTTC. V gene TRBV30 combines with J gene TRBJ2-1; D is possibly TRBD2 (6 bases). Trimming removed 2 bases at V and 0 bases at J, with 11 bases between. The CDR3 spans 15 residues. The germline V gene has CDR1 GTSNPN and CDR2 SVGIG (reference sequence).

Only a few counts were recorded for this clone. The chain employs TRBV12-3 or TRBV12-4 and TRBJ2-1; D gene unclear. V was shortened by 6 bases and J by 9 bases, with 9 bases between the two germline ends. CDR3 length: 11 amino acids. CDR3 amino acids: CASSLLGEQFF. CDR3 in DNA: TGTGCCAGCAGCCTTCTCGGTGAGCAGTTCTTC.

The V and J genes are TRBV14 and TRBJ2-1; possible D gene TRBD2, 5 bases. The germline V and J ends were trimmed by 1 base and 3 bases, with 16 bases remaining between them. This CDR3 is built from 17 residues. From germline, CDR1 is SGHDN and CDR2 FVKESK. CDR3 sequence: CASSQGWIGNLYNEQFF. The CDR3 DNA follows: TGTGCCAGCAGCCAAGGGTGGATCGGGAATCTCTACAATGAGCAGTTCTTC.